These 5 T cell receptor delta chains were all obtained from the same sample, sequenced in a study of gamma-delta T cells after stem cell transplantation. TCRdb redid the clone calls on the RT-PCR reads with CATT. The sample has about 1,000 delta-chain clones, more than 1% seen once. The source material was gamma-delta T cells. These receptors originate from a human donor. It is not recorded whose cells these are; they may come from a transplant donor.

This clone has only a few counts. The protein in TCRdb stems from a much larger clone and differs at residue 12 from this DNA's translation, likely a read error; here the protein is translated from the DNA. The V gene is TRDV2, the J gene TRDJ1, with 7 bases that match TRDD3. Germline CDR1 is GEAIGNYY and CDR2 is EKD. The CDR3 loop spans 14 amino acids. The CDR3 DNA sequence: TGTGCCTGTGACTCCCTGGGGGTCACCGATAAACCCATCTTT. This gives the protein CACDSLGVTDKPIF.

Regarding this clone: A far larger clone is one base from this, pointing to a likely read error. Other nucleotide sequences from this sample produce the same CDR3. In DNA, the CDR3 is TGTGCCTGCGACTTACTGGGGGATACGCGAGAACCTACCGATAAACTCATCTTT. Translated, it gives CACDLLGDTREPTDKLIF. The chain links TRDV2 to TRDJ1, with 13 bases fitting TRDD3. The CDR3 loop spans 18 amino acids. Trimming took 7 bases from V and 2 from J; bases not matched to a gene: 15. Germline V gene sequence: CDR1 GEAIGNYY, CDR2 EKD.

This clone was seen a handful of times. This may stem from a read error, because a much larger clone lies one nucleotide away. Different DNA sequences within this sample yield the same CDR3. This sequence joins TRDV2 and TRDJ1; TRDD2 aligns across 8 bases. Germline trimming cut 0 bases from V and 0 bases from J; bases unmatched to any gene: 23. From germline, CDR1 is GEAIGNYY and CDR2 EKD. The CDR3 loop spans 22 amino acids. This chain's CDR3 is CACDTVKTFLLGGAPYTDKLIF. DNA for the CDR3: TGTGCCTGTGACACCGTAAAAACCTTCCTATTGGGGGGAGCCCCGTACACCGATAAACTCATCTTT.

A note on this clone: A far larger clone is off by one base, so a read error is likely. This same CDR3 is encoded by further DNA sequences in the sample. The rearrangement joins TRDV2 to TRDJ1; 10 bases agree with TRDD3. J was trimmed by 2 bases and V by 2 bases; bases with no gene match: 10. The CDR3 contains 17 residues. The germline gives CDR1 GEAIGNYY, CDR2 EKD. The CDR3 DNA reads TGTGCCTGTGACAGCCTGAGGGGGATACGTGGGACCGATAAACTCATCTTT. Translating gives CACDSLRGIRGTDKLIF.

This clone was counted between two and nine times. Given a far larger clone just one base away, this is likely a sequencing read error. Other nucleotide sequences in the sample specify the same CDR3. This chain joins TRDV2 and TRDJ3, with 7 bases matching TRDD3. The CDR3 runs to 18 residues. Looked up from germline, CDR1 is GEAIGNYY and CDR2 is EKD. This CDR3 is CACDTWGDRSWDTRQMFF. CDR3 nucleotides: TGTGCTTGTGACACCTGGGGGGACCGCTCCTGGGACACCCGACAGATGTTTTTC.